The T cell receptor beta chain described here comes from a study of regulatory T cells in long-lasting Graves disease (dated by TCRdb to 2020 to 2023). Turning to the overall study: Patients with newly diagnosed Graves' disease had been on antithyroid drugs for under 3 months. The study was registered as a clinical trial and conducted in China. This study used TCR sequencing and RNA sequencing of peripheral blood to compare persistent Graves' disease patients against newly diagnosed Graves' disease patients. A total of around 33 samples were covered by TCR sequencing, comprising roughly 13 persistent and 20 or so newly diagnosed Graves' disease patients.

Read against the paper, the sample's time point label means: newly diagnosed GD, antithyroid drugs for less than 3 months. RNA was extracted from PBMCs in TRIzol for both TCR sequencing and RNA sequencing. The diagnosis of Graves' disease followed American Thyroid Association guidelines. The patients came from an endocrinology department in Xi'an, China. Each patient gave approximately 9.7 milliliters of peripheral blood, collected in an EDTA anticoagulant tube. Ficoll Paque Plus density gradient separation was used to isolate PBMCs, and no additional T cell sorting was done. RNA quality was checked with an Agilent 2100 Bioanalyzer and agarose gel, and concentration with a NanoDrop 2000. There are a few counts of this clonotype. There is no known antigen for this receptor. No base quality values were provided; no much bigger clone lies one nucleotide off. Overall study results and their limits: The authors noted that the small sample size was a limitation that may lower accuracy. Lower TCR Shannon entropy and fewer highly expanded clones were observed in persistent Graves' disease patients than in newly diagnosed patients, which suggested clonal expansion. Sequencing and analysis were restricted to the TCR beta chain. More public clonotypes were shared among persistent patients (approximately 3,000) than among newly diagnosed patients (966). The study examined only peripheral blood because the primary lesion, thyroid tissue, could not be accessed.

The library relied on multiplex PCR. The sequencing machine was an Illumina HiSeq 4000. iRepertoire HTBI primers and Arm-PCR amplification of CDR3 regions were used to construct TCR beta libraries. Before sequencing, the PCR products underwent gel purification. In the authors' own workflow: Gene usage analysis of CDR3 amino acid clonotypes used the 50 to 70 TRBV and about 15 TRBJ segments found across samples. COPE and FqMerger were used to merge the filtered high-quality paired reads into contigs. Contigs were aligned with BLAST to IMGT TRBV, TRBD and TRBJ reference genes, and CDR3 was defined per IMGT. Any clonotype with a frequency above 0.1% was classified as a highly expanded clone. Shannon entropy served as the measure of repertoire diversity, while the Gini coefficient captured V-J evenness. A clonotype found in more than one individual was treated as public. In-frame beta chains were kept once TCRdb had trimmed the public reads at Q25 with fastp and called clones with MiXCR. Each entry merges the rows of one CDR3 protein and shows their most common DNA and genes. The V and J calls and clone size are TCRdb's, not the authors'. The sample data list roughly 610,000 distinct CDR3 sequences, and roughly 15% of these were observed just once. The ten largest clones represent around 18% of the sample.

These same records also appear under a second study, on T cells in Graves' hyperthyroidism and ophthalmopathy. As that second paper reports: Graves' hyperthyroidism was defined as stable when no progression to ophthalmopathy occurred over 18 months of follow-up. Hyperthyroidism patients were aged 18 to 65 years and newly diagnosed, with disease duration of less than 2 months. Patients with uncontrolled infections, other autoimmune diseases, pregnancy or lactation were excluded. Diagnoses were established on the basis of clinical symptoms, serum thyroxine and TRAb, thyroid ultrasound, and orbital computed tomography. The TCR CDR3 was subjected to a first round of RT-PCR using the HTBI primer set and the Qiagen OneStep RT-PCR kit. Blood samples also contained most of the expanded thyroid clonotypes (frequency above 0.001), which suggests that blood repertoires may reflect thyroid immune responses. Ophthalmopathy was separated from stable hyperthyroidism by a 13 V-J signature model, with over 85% sensitivity and roughly 84% specificity obtained in cross-validation and 80%/75% obtained in testing. In validation, the model predicted progression to ophthalmopathy a median of around 6.5 months before onset, with roughly 70% sensitivity and 72.22% specificity. A discovery cohort of approximately 100 patients, 43 with Graves' ophthalmopathy and approximately 55 with stable Graves' hyperthyroidism, was used to find distinguishing TCR V-J signatures. An independent validation cohort of fewer than 20 hyperthyroidism patients and about 16 patients who later progressed to ophthalmopathy tested prospective prediction of ophthalmopathy. The 100 or so discovery patients were randomly split 7:3 into training and test sets. In six Graves' hyperthyroidism patients, the study also compared T-cell repertoires from thyroid tissue with T-cell repertoires from blood. Once sampling was done, hyperthyroidism patients were given methimazole at a starting dose of 30 mg daily, whereas ophthalmopathy patients were given high-dose intravenous methylprednisolone. The libraries were constructed in a second round of multiplex PCR and then size-selected and purified. The libraries were sequenced on an Illumina HiSeq2000 using paired-end 100 bp reads. SOAPnuke was used to process the raw data, throwing out any read that contained adapters or uncalled bases, had a mean Phred below 15, or lacked an exact constant-primer or identifier match. COPE v1.2.5 was used to merge high-quality paired reads, and clonotypes were defined as unique nucleotide sequences. MiTCR v1.1 was used to align clonotypes to the IMGT TRBV, TRBD and TRBJ reference segments. The analysis included only V-J combinations with a frequency above 0.0001, which together covered 99% to 99.2% of the repertoires. A TCS score was defined as the ratio between F50 (clonal expansion) and ExV (chaos), using BLOSUM62-based TCRdist between CDR3 peptides within each V-J. Welch's t-statistics and random forest reduced 500 to 550 V-J features to roughly 13, which were used in a naive Bayes classifier (R e1071). No statistical method was used to fix the sample size in advance, and group allocation was not hidden from the investigators. TCR Vbeta CDR3 sequencing of fewer than 150 peripheral blood samples (43 ophthalmopathy, around 80 hyperthyroidism and around 17 progressor patients) is reported in the paper.

The sequence came from a woman between 25 and 40 years old with Graves disease. Donor details come from another sample of the same person, matched by shared clones. Specimen: peripheral blood mononuclear cells (PBMCs), collected at new diagnosis, from a patient treated with antithyroid drugs.

The bases are TGTGCCACAAGGGCGGCGGGAGTAAACACCGGGGAGCTGTTTTTT. Translated, this gives CATRAAGVNTGELFF. The rearrangement combines TRBV24-1 with TRBJ2-2, with TRBD2 identical over 7 junction bases. CDR1 and CDR2, looked up from the germline V gene, are KGHDR and SFDVKD. V trim: 10 bases; J trim: 2 bases; unmatched bases: 9. The CDR3 measures 15 amino acids from cysteine to phenylalanine. Only CDR3 DNA remains: 45 bases, in frame from the first base.